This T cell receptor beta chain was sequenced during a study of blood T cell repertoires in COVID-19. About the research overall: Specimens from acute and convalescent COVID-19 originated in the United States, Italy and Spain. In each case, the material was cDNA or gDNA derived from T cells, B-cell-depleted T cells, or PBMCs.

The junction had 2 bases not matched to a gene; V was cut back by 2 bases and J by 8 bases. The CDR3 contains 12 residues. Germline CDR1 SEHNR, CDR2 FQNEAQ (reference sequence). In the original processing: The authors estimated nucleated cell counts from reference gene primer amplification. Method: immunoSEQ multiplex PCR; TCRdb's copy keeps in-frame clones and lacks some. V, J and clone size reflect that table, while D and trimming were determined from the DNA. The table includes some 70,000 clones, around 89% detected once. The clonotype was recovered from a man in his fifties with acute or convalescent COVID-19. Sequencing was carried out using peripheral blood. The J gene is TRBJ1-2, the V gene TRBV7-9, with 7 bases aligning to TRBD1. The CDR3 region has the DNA TGTGCCAGCAGCTTACAGGGGGAGGGCTACACCTTC. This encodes CASSLQGEGYTF.